This record concerns one T cell receptor (beta chain) sequence. This entry belongs to a study of T cell changes during pregnancy in multiple sclerosis. Per the germline V gene, CDR1 is SGHRS and CDR2 is YFSETQ. V gave up 5 bases and J gave up 2 bases, with 11 bases separating them. The CDR3 runs to 13 residues. Libraries were prepared by immunoSEQ multiplex PCR; TCRdb keeps only in-frame clonotypes and omits some of them. The profile shows tens of thousands of clones, 90% to 95% of them singletons. Sequencing was performed on CD4+ T cells from peripheral blood mononuclear cells, taken in the third trimester of pregnancy. The receptor was isolated from a female donor with multiple sclerosis, enrolled in a pregnancy study. The chain links TRBV5-1 to TRBJ2-7; possible D gene TRBD1, 5 bases. The DNA for the CDR3 is TGCGCCAGCAGACCGGACACCGCCTACGAGCAGTACTTC. It yields the protein CASRPDTAYEQYF.